The 11 T cell receptor beta chains below were found in one sample sequenced in a study of shared clonotypes between healthy human individuals. Profiling relied on immunoSEQ multiplex PCR, and the TCRdb table lists in-frame clones only, not all of them. The table includes under 120,000 clones, 67% detected once. Material: memory CD8+ T cells sorted from blood. The sample's subset: CD45RO+ cells pooled with CCR7-negative TemRA cells. The receptors originated from a woman in her 30s in good health.

Ten or more counts support this clone. The chain combines TRBV10-1 with TRBJ2-2; D assignment may be TRBD1 or TRBD2 (5 bases each). The CDR3 spans 13 residues. Germline V gene sequence: CDR1 WNHNN, CDR2 SYGVQD (reference sequence). With 3 bases removed from V and 6 bases from J, the gap between germline ends came to 8 bases. CDR3 residues: CASSDGDAGELFF. Here the CDR3 DNA reads TGCGCCAGCAGTGACGGGGACGCCGGGGAGCTGTTTTTT.

The chain recombines TRBV4-1 with TRBJ1-3; D unclear. The length of the CDR3 is 15 residues. Trimming left V 6 bases short and J 0 bases short, with 12 bases between. Looked up from germline, CDR1 is MGHRA and CDR2 is YSYEKL. Here the CDR3 DNA reads TGCGCCAGCAGTGAGAGCGAGATCTCTGGAAACACCATATATTTT. Translating gives CASSESEISGNTIYF.

This clone has more than one count but fewer than ten. V and J are TRBV7-3 and TRBJ2-3, with TRBD2 matching over 10 bases. Germline CDR1 reads SGHTA; CDR2 reads FQGTGA. With 5 bases clipped from V and 4 bases from J, the junction kept 6 bases outside the gene matches. The CDR3 runs 15 residues. DNA for the CDR3: TGTGCCAGCAGCCATACTAGCGGGACTGCAGATACGCAGTATTTT. Encoded protein: CASSHTSGTADTQYF.

The genes are TRBV11-2 and TRBJ1-3; the D gene is possibly TRBD1 (5 bases). Germline CDR1 and CDR2: SGHAT and FQNNGV. Trimming left V 4 bases short and J 7 bases short, with 11 bases between. CDR3 length: 13 amino acids. Here the CDR3 DNA reads TGTGCCAGCAGCTCGGTCAGGGACAACACCATATATTTT. Translating gives CASSSVRDNTIYF.

The chain uses TRBV4-1 and TRBJ1-5; 8 bases are shared with TRBD1. Germline CDR1 is MGHRA and CDR2 is YSYEKL. Germline trimming cut 0 bases from V and 3 bases from J; bases unmatched to any gene: 7. The CDR3 is 17 residues long. The CDR3 protein is CASSQEHWTGFNQPQHF. The CDR3 region has the DNA TGCGCCAGCAGCCAAGAGCATTGGACAGGGTTCAATCAGCCCCAGCATTTT.

The chain recombines TRBV2 with TRBJ2-1, with 7 bases identical to TRBD2. The CDR3 is 15 residues long. Germline V gene data show CDR1 as SNHLY and CDR2 as FYNNEI. J lost 0 bases, V lost 10 bases, and 9 bases had no gene match. The CDR3 region has the DNA TGTGCCACCAACGCGGGGGATAGCTCCTACAATGAGCAGTTCTTC. This encodes CATNAGDSSYNEQFF.

This clone was detected once. A much larger clone lies a single base off, so this may be a read error. The rearrangement uses TRBV5-4 and TRBJ2-7; 12 nucleotides align to TRBD2. This CDR3 has 16 amino acids. Germline V gene sequence: CDR1 SGHNT, CDR2 YYREEE (reference sequence). Trimming took 4 bases from V and 5 from J; bases not matched to a gene: 10. This CDR3 reads CASSQDPTSGSNEQYF. The CDR3 coding sequence is TGTGCCAGCAGCCAAGACCCGACTAGCGGGAGCAACGAGCAGTACTTC.

This clone has just a few counts. The V call is TRBV27, the J call TRBJ2-7; a weak D match, TRBD1 (5 bases). The length of the CDR3 is 14 residues. Trimming removed 3 bases at V and 3 bases at J, with 12 bases between. The germline gives CDR1 MNHEY, CDR2 SMNVEV (reference sequence). The CDR3 DNA is TGTGCCAGCAGTTTCCTCCCTAGGGGCTACGAGCAGTACTTC. Its protein is CASSFLPRGYEQYF.

The chain combines TRBV6-6 with TRBJ1-2, with TRBD1 as a possible D gene (6 bases). The CDR3 contains 13 residues. The germline gives CDR1 MNHNY, CDR2 SVGAGI (reference sequence). V lost 2 bases and J 6 bases, leaving 10 bases between the germline ends. In DNA form, the CDR3 reads TGTGCCAGCAGTTACGGGCAGGGGAATGGCTACACCTTC. Protein product: CASSYGQGNGYTF.

This clone came up once. V gene TRBV19 combines with J gene TRBJ2-7, with no clear D. This CDR3 has 14 residues. V was trimmed by 6 bases and J by 4 bases, leaving 16 bases between them. CDR1 is LNHDA, CDR2 SQIVND, per germline (reference sequence). This CDR3 is CASRRSEGLYEQYF. Written as DNA, the CDR3 is TGTGCCAGTAGACGATCCGAAGGCCTTTACGAGCAGTACTTC.

At least ten counts were recorded for this clone. V usage is TRBV7-9 and J usage is TRBJ2-7, with D tentatively TRBD1 (6 bases). CDR1 and CDR2 from the germline V gene are SEHNR and FQNEAQ (reference sequence). Between the trimmed V and J ends, which lost 3 bases and 3 bases, there was a span of 12 bases. CDR3 length equals 14 residues. Here the CDR3 DNA reads TGTGCCAGCAGCTTCGGACAGAATAACTACGAGCAGTACTTC. Its protein product is CASSFGQNNYEQYF. The entire variable domain, with the rest obtained from reference TRBV7-9 and TRBJ2-7, is as follows: DTGVSQNPRHKITKRGQNVTFRCDPISEHNRLYWYRQTLGQGPEFLTYFQNEAQLEKSRLLSDRFSAERPKGSFSTLEIQRTEQGDSAMYLCASSFGQNNYEQYFGPGTRLTVT.